This T cell receptor (beta chain) was sequenced for a study of spatial heterogeneity in lung cancer. V lost 2 bases, J lost 3 bases, and 6 bases stayed unmatched. This CDR3 is built from 15 residues. In germline, CDR1 is SGHNT, CDR2 YYREEE (reference sequence). Time point given: sample taken at primary tumor resection. This clonotype was seen at least ten times. The target antigen is unknown. General observations from the study: For expanded intratumoral alpha and beta TCRs, counts tracked tumor mutation counts.

TCRdb re-called the 5' RACE reads through MiXCR, storing one row per CDR3 protein. The table has about 2,200 distinct CDR3 sequences, about 15% seen once. The V and J genes are TRBV5-4 and TRBJ2-7; the match to TRBD1 covers 9 bases. The source is a male donor with early-stage non-small cell lung cancer. This material consisted of lung tumor tissue, taken at surgery. CDR3 in amino acids: CASSFPGQGLYEQYF. The CDR3 coding sequence is TGTGCCAGCAGCTTCCCGGGACAGGGCCTCTACGAGCAGTACTTC.